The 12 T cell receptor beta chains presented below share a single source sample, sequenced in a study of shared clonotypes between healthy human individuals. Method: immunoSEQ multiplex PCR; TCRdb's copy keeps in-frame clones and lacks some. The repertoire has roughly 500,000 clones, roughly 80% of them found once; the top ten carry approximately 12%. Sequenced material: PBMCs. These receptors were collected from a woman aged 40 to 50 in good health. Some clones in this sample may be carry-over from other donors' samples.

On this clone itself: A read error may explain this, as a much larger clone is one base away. CDR3 amino acids: CASSQTSGETQYF. CDR3 nucleotide sequence: TGTGCCAGCAGCCAGACTAGCGGAGAGACCCAGTACTTC. The chain couples TRBV5-4 to TRBJ2-5; 9 bases are shared with TRBD2. The CDR3 runs 13 residues. V lost 4 bases to trimming and J lost 4 bases; unmatched junction nucleotides: 2. The germline V gene encodes CDR1 SGHNT and CDR2 YYREEE (reference sequence).

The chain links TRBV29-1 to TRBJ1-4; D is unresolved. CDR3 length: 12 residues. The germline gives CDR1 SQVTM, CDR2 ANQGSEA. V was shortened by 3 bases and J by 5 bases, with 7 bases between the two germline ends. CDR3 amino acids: CSVDGGNEKLFF. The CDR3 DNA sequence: TGCAGCGTTGATGGAGGGAATGAAAAACTGTTTTTT.

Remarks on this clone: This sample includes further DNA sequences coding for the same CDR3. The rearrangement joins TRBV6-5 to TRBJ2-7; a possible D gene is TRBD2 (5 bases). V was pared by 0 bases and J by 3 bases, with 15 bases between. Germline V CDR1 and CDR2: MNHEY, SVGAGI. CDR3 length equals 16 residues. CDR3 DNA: TGTGCCAGCAGTTACTCCCTGCAGAGGGTGGGCTACGAGCAGTACTTC. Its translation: CASSYSLQRVGYEQYF.

CDR3: CSVGLDGNAPYEQYF. CDR3 nucleotides: TGCAGCGTTGGGCTTGACGGGAATGCCCCCTACGAGCAGTACTTC. V usage is TRBV29-1 and J usage is TRBJ2-7, with D maybe TRBD2 (5 bases). V lost 4 bases and J 2 bases, leaving 18 bases between the germline ends. CDR1 is SQVTM, CDR2 ANQGSEA, per germline. The CDR3 length is 15 residues.

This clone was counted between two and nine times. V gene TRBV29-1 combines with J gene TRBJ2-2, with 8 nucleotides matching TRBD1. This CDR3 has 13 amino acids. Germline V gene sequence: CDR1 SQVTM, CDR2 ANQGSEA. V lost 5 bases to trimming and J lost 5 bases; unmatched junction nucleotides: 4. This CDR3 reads CSVNTGGTGELFF. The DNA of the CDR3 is TGCAGCGTTAACACAGGGGGGACCGGGGAGCTGTTTTTT.

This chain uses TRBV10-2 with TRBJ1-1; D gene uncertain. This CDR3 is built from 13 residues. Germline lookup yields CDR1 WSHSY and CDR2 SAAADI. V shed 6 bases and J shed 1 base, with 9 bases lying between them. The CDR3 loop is CASRAFGNTEAFF. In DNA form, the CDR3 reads TGCGCCAGCAGGGCCTTTGGGAACACTGAAGCTTTCTTT.

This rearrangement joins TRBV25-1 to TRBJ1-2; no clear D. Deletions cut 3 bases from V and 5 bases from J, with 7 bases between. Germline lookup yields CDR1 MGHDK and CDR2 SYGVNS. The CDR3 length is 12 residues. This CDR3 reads CASSEGWYGYTF. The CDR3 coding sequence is TGTGCCAGCAGTGAGGGGTGGTATGGCTACACCTTC.

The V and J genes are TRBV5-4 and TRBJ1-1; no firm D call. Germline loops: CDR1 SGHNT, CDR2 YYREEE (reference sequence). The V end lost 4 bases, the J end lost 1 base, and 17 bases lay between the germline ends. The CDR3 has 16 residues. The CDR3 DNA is TGTGCCAGCAGCCCACTAAACCGCCCAGCGAACACTGAAGCTTTCTTT. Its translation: CASSPLNRPANTEAFF.

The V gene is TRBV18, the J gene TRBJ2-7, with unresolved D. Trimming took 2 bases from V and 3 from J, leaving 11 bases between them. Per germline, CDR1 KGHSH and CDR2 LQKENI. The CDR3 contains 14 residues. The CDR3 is CASSPAVLNYEQYF. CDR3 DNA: TGTGCCAGCTCACCAGCTGTACTCAACTACGAGCAGTACTTC.

The CDR3, as DNA: TGCAGCGTTGAGGCCTCGGGGCCGGATGAGCAGTTCTTC. Protein: CSVEASGPDEQFF. The chain has TRBV29-1 and TRBJ2-1; either TRBD1 or TRBD2 may supply D (5 bases each). V was shortened by 3 bases and J by 8 bases, with 14 bases between the two germline ends. CDR1 and CDR2 (germline): SQVTM, ANQGSEA. This CDR3 region has 13 residues.

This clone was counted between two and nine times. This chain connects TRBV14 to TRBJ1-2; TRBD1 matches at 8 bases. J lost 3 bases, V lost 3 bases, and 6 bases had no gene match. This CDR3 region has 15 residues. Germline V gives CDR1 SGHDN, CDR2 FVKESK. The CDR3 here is CASSHQGARHYGYTF. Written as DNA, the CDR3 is TGTGCCAGCAGCCATCAGGGGGCGCGGCACTATGGCTACACCTTC.

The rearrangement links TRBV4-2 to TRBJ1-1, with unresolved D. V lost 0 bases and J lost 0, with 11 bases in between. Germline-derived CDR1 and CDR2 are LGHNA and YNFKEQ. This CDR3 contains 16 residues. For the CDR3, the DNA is TGTGCCAGCAGCCAAGACAGGCGTTACATGAACACTGAAGCTTTCTTT. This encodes CASSQDRRYMNTEAFF.